Each of the 15 T cell receptor beta chains below was sequenced from the same sample in a study of regulatory T cells in long-lasting Graves disease. Relying on iRepertoire HTBI primers and Arm-PCR of CDR3 regions, the team built TCR beta libraries. One entry per CDR3 protein results from TCRdb running MiXCR on the multiplex PCR reads. The repertoire holds over 350,000 distinct CDR3 sequences, with 12% to 15% as singletons. Time point denoted: newly diagnosed GD, antithyroid drugs for less than 3 months. The TCR library was made from RNA that had been extracted from PBMCs in TRIzol. These data were likewise used in another study, on T cells in Graves' hyperthyroidism and ophthalmopathy.

The sample in question was peripheral blood mononuclear cells (PBMCs), obtained at new diagnosis, from a patient treated with antithyroid drugs. The source is a woman between 50 and 59 years old with Graves disease.

Comments on this clonotype: A much bigger clone sits one base away, suggesting this may be a read error. The chain uses TRBV7-9 and TRBJ2-7; D not certain. The CDR3 sequence is 14 residues long. Trimming removed 5 bases from V and 2 bases from J, with 13 bases in between. The V gene's germline CDR1 is SEHNR and CDR2 FQNEAQ (reference sequence). This CDR3 is CASSPEPSPYEQYF. The CDR3 region has the DNA TGTGCCAGCAGCCCCGAACCGAGCCCCTACGAGCAGTACTTC.

The sample holds a few counts of this clonotype. A read error may be the cause here, since a much bigger clone is one base away. The J gene is TRBJ2-5, the V gene TRBV11-2; maybe TRBD2 (6 bases). There are 15 residues in the CDR3. V lost 4 bases to trimming and J lost 1 base, with 13 bases between them. Germline V gives CDR1 SGHAT, CDR2 FQNNGV. The CDR3 nucleotides are TGTGCCAGCAGCTCATGGTATAGCGGCCAAGAGACCCAGTACTTC. Translation: CASSSWYSGQETQYF.

This clonotype occurred a few times. A much larger clonotype is one base distant, so this may be a read error. The chain recombines TRBV20-1 with TRBJ2-3, with D possibly being TRBD2 (5 bases). This CDR3 comprises 19 residues. Per the germline V gene, CDR1 is DFQATT and CDR2 is SNEGSKA (reference sequence). Trimming took off 1 base at V and 4 bases at J, with 27 bases between the two ends. The CDR3 DNA follows: TGCAGTGCTAGAGTGGCGTCGAGAGGGAGCCACACTCAGGCAGATACGCAGTATTTT. Translated, it gives CSARVASRGSHTQADTQYF.

The CDR3 bases are TGTGCCAGCAGATTTTATTCGTATGGGGGAAAAAGCACAGATACGCAGTATTTT. Translation: CASRFYSYGGKSTDTQYF. The genes are TRBV2 and TRBJ2-3, with D perhaps TRBD1 or TRBD2 (5 bases each). The CDR3 is 18 amino acids. V was clipped by 6 bases and J by 0 bases, with 22 bases between them. Germline V gene data show CDR1 as SNHLY and CDR2 as FYNNEI.

V and J are TRBV4-1 and TRBJ1-5; no firm D call. This CDR3 has 17 amino acids. Germline V gene lookup returns CDR1 MGHRA and CDR2 YSYEKL. Trimming took 1 base from V and 0 from J, leaving 13 bases between them. The CDR3 nucleotides are TGCGCCAGCAGCCAAGCGTTAGCCGCTTATAGCAATCAGCCCCAGCATTTT. Amino acids: CASSQALAAYSNQPQHF.

This rearrangement joins TRBV5-4 to TRBJ2-7; maybe TRBD2 (6 bases). CDR1 and CDR2 (germline): SGHNT, YYREEE (reference sequence). The CDR3 sequence is 15 residues long. Trimming removed 0 bases from V and 1 base from J, with 11 bases in between. The CDR3 DNA reads TGTGCCAGCAGCTTGGATCCGCGGGATTCCTACGAGCAGTACTTC. Its translation: CASSLDPRDSYEQYF.

Only a few counts were recorded for this clonotype. This chain joins TRBV20-1 and TRBJ2-7; 9 nucleotides match TRBD1. CDR3 length: 14 residues. Germline loops: CDR1 DFQATT, CDR2 SNEGSKA (reference sequence). V lost 1 base and J lost 4; bases outside the gene matches: 5. CDR3 sequence: CSARGKGQGYEQYF. The CDR3 coding sequence is TGCAGTGCTAGAGGGAAGGGACAGGGATACGAGCAGTACTTC.

This clonotype was counted ten times or more. V is TRBV28 and J is TRBJ1-1; 9 nucleotides agree with TRBD1. The CDR3 length is 14 residues. Germline V gene lookup returns CDR1 MDHEN and CDR2 SYDVKM. The V and J ends lost 5 bases and 0 bases, in that order; junction bases with no gene match: 1. This chain's CDR3 is CASSTGGLNTEAFF. The CDR3 region has the DNA TGTGCCAGCAGTACAGGGGGCTTGAACACTGAAGCTTTCTTT.

A note on this clonotype: Sequence at one end of the junction differs from germline and may be a read error. The gene calls are TRBV7-3 and TRBJ1-5; the match to TRBD1 covers 7 bases. The CDR3 covers 16 residues. Germline-derived CDR1 and CDR2 are SGHTA and FQGTGA. The CDR3 DNA sequence: TGTGCCAGCAGCCTAACATTTCAGGGGGACAATCAGCCCCAGCATTTT. This translates into CASSLTFQGDNQPQHF. The whole variable domain, filled in from reference TRBV7-3 and TRBJ1-5, reads GAGVSQTPSNKVTEKGKYVELRCDPISGHTALYWYRQSLGQGPEFLIYFQGTGAADDSGLPNDRFFAVRPEGSVSTLKIQRTERGDSAVYLCASSLTFQGDNQPQHFGDGTRLSIL.

This clonotype was observed at least ten times. Just one base apart from a much larger clone, this may be a read error. DNA for the CDR3: TGTGCCAGCAGATGGAACACTGAAGCTTTCTTT. This gives the protein CASRWNTEAFF. The chain couples TRBV7-9 to TRBJ1-1; no clear D. CDR1 and CDR2 from the germline V gene are SEHNR and FQNEAQ (reference sequence). Trimming removed 6 bases at V and 1 base at J, with 3 bases between. The CDR3 is 11 amino acids. Filled out from reference TRBV7-9 and TRBJ1-1, the complete variable domain reads DTGVSQNPRHKITKRGQNVTFRCDPISEHNRLYWYRQTLGQGPEFLTYFQNEAQLEKSRLLSDRFSAERPKGSFSTLEIQRTEQGDSAMYLCASRWNTEAFFGQGTRLTVV.

This clonotype was picked up many times. The genes are TRBV28 and TRBJ1-5; 11 nucleotides line up with TRBD1. Germline values: CDR1 MDHEN, CDR2 SYDVKM. The trim removed 10 bases at V and 0 bases at J, leaving 17 bases unmatched. CDR3 length: 19 amino acids. In DNA, the CDR3 is TGTGCCACCCCCTCCTTGGACAGGGGGCCATCTTATAGCAATCAGCCCCAGCATTTT. Protein: CATPSLDRGPSYSNQPQHF.

This clonotype appeared many times. The chain joins TRBV5-6 to TRBJ2-7; the D gene could be TRBD1 or TRBD2 (5 bases each). Germline V lookup: CDR1 SGHDT, CDR2 YYEEEE. Trimming pared 4 bases from V and 3 bases from J, leaving 14 bases between. The CDR3 spans 14 residues. CDR3 DNA: TGTGCCAGCAGCGCCGGGACCGCCGGCTACGAGCAGTACTTC. Its protein is CASSAGTAGYEQYF.

A few counts support this clonotype. The J gene is TRBJ2-5, the V gene TRBV6-1, with 11 bases fitting TRBD2. Germline CDR1 reads MNHNS; CDR2 reads SASEGT. This CDR3 comprises 16 residues. V gave up 2 bases and J gave up 5 bases; unmatched junction bases: 7. The CDR3 DNA is TGTGCCAGCAGTGAACAACTAGCGGGAGCCCAGGAGACCCAGTACTTC. This gives the protein CASSEQLAGAQETQYF.

At least ten counts were recorded for this clonotype. The CDR3 sequence: CASSQENPGNTIYF. CDR3 coding DNA: TGTGCCAGCAGCCAGGAAAATCCTGGAAACACCATATATTTT. The rearrangement uses TRBV3-1 and TRBJ1-3, with D uncertain. Germline values: CDR1 LGHDT, CDR2 YNNKEL (reference sequence). This CDR3 comprises 14 residues. V lost 3 bases, J lost 2 bases, and 8 bases lay in between.

At least ten counts were recorded for this clonotype. The V gene is TRBV27, the J gene TRBJ2-3; no firm D call. Trimming took 3 bases from V and 4 from J, leaving 8 bases between them. CDR1 is MNHEY, CDR2 SMNVEV, per germline (reference sequence). This CDR3 spans 13 amino acids. The CDR3 DNA follows: TGTGCCAGCAGTTTCGCGCCCCCAGATACGCAGTATTTT. As protein: CASSFAPPDTQYF.